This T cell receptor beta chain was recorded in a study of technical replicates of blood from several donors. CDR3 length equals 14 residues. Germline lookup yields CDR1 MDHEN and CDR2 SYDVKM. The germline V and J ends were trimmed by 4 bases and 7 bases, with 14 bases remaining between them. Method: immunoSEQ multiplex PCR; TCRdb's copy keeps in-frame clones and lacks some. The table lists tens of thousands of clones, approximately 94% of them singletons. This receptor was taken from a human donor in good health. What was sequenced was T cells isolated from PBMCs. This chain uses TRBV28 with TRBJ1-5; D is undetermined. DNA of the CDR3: TGTGCCAGCAGTTCTCCGGGGTTGGGGCAGCCCCAGCATTTT. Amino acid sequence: CASSSPGLGQPQHF.